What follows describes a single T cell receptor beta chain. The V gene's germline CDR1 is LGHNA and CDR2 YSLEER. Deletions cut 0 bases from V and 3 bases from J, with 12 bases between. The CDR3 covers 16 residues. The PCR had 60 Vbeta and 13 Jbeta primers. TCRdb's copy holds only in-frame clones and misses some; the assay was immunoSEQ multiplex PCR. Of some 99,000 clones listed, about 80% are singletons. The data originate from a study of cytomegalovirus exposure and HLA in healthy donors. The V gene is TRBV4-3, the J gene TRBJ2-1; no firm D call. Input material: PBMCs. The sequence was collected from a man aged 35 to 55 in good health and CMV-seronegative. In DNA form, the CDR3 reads TGCGCCAGCAGCCAAGATTCGTGGAGCGACTACAATGAGCAGTTCTTC. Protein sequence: CASSQDSWSDYNEQFF.